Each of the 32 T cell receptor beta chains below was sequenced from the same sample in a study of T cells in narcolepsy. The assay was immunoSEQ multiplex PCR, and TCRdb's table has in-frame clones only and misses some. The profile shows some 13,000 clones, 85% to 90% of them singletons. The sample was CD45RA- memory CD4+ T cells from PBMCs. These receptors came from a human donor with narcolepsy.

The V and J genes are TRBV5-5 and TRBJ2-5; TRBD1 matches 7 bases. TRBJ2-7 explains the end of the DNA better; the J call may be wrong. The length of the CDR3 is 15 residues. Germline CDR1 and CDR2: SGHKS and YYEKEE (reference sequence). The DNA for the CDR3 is TGTGCCAGCAGCTTCGTTGGACAGGCAACCTACGAGCAGTACTTC. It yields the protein CASSFVGQATYEQYF.

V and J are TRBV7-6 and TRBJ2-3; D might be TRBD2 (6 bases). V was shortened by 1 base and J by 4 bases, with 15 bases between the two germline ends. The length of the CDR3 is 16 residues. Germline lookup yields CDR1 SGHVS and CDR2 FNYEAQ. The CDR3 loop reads CASSLGRDGRSDTQYF. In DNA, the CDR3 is TGTGCCAGCAGCTTAGGCCGGGACGGGAGATCAGATACGCAGTATTTT.

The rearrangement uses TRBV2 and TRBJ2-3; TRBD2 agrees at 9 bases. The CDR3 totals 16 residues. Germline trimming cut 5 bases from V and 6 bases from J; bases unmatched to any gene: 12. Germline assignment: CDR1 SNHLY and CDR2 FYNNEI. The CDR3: CASSQGGRALFDTQYF. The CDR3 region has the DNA TGTGCCAGCAGTCAGGGCGGGAGGGCCCTTTTTGATACGCAGTATTTT.

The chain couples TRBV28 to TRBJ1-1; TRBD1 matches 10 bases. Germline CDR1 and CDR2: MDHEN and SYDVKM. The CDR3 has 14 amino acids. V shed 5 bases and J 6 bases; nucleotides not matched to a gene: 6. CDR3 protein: CASSRQGAKAEAFF. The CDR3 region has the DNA TGTGCCAGCAGTCGACAGGGGGCGAAGGCTGAAGCTTTCTTT.

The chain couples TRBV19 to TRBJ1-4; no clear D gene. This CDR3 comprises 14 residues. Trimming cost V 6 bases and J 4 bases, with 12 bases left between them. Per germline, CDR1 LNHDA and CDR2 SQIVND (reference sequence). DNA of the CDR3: TGTGCCAGTAGCTGGCAGACACATAATGAAAAACTGTTTTTT. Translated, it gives CASSWQTHNEKLFF.

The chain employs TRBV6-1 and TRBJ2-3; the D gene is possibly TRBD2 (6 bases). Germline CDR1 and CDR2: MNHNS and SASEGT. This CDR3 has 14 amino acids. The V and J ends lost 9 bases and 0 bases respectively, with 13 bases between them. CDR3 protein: CASRTGTSTDTQYF. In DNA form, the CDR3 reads TGTGCCAGTAGAACCGGGACTAGCACAGATACGCAGTATTTT.

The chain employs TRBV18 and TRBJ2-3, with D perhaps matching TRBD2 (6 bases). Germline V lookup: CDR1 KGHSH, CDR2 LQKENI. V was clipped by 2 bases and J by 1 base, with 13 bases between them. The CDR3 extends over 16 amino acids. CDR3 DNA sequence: TGTGCCAGCTCACCAATCCCGGGAGTGGGCACAGATACGCAGTATTTT. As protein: CASSPIPGVGTDTQYF.

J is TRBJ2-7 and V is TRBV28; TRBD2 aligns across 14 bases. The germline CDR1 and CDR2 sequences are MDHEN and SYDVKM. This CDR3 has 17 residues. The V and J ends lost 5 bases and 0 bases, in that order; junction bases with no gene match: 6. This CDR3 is CASSTGTSGRSSYEQYF. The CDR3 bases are TGTGCCAGCAGTACCGGGACTAGCGGGAGAAGCTCCTACGAGCAGTACTTC.

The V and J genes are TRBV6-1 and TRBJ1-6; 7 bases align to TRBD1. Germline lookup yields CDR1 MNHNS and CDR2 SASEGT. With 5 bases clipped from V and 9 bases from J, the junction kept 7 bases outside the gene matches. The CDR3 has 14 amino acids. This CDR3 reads CASSLGTDFSPLHF. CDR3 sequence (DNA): TGTGCCAGCAGTTTGGGGACAGATTTTTCACCCCTCCACTTT.

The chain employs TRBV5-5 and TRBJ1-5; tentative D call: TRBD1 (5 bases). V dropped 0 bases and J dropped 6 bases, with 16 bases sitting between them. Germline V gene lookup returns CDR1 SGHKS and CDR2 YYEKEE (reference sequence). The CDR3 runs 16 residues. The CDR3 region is CASSLAIGGGIQPQHF. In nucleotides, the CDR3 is TGTGCCAGCAGCTTGGCGATTGGGGGAGGGATTCAGCCCCAGCATTTT.

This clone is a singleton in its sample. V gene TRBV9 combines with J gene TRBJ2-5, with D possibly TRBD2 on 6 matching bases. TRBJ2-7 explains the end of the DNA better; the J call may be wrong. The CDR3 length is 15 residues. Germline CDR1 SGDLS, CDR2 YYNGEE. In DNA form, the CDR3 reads TGTGCCAGCAGCGTAGACATTTTCCGGGGGAGCGAGCAGTACTTC. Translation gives CASSVDIFRGSEQYF.

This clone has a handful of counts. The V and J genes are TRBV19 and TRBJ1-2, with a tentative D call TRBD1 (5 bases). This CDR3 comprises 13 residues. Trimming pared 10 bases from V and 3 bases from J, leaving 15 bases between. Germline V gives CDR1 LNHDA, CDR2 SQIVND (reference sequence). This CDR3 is CATNKGRDYGYTF. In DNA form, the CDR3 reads TGTGCCACCAACAAGGGGAGGGACTATGGCTACACCTTC.

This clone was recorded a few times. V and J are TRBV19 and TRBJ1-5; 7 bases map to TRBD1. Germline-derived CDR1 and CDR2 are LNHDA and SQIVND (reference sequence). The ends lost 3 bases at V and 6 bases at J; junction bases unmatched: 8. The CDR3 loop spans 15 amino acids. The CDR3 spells CASSIEGAHGQPQHF. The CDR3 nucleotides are TGTGCCAGTAGTATTGAGGGGGCGCATGGTCAGCCCCAGCATTTT.

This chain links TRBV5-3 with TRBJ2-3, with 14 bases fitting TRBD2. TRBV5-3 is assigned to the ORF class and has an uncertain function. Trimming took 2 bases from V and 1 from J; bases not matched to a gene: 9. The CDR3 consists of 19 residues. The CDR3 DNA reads TGTGCCAGAAGCTTTGCTCGACTAGCGGGAGGGCCAGGCACAGATACGCAGTATTTT. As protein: CARSFARLAGGPGTDTQYF.

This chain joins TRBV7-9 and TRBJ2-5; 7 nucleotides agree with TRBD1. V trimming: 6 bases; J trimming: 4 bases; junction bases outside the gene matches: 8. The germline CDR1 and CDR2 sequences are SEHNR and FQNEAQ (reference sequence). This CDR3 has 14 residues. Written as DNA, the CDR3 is TGTGCCAGCAGACTAACAGGGGCGGGAGAGACCCAGTACTTC. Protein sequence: CASRLTGAGETQYF.

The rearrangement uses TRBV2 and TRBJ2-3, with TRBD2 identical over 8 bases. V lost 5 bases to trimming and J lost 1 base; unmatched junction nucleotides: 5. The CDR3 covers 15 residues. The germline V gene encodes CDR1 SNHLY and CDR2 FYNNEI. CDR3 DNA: TGTGCCAGCAGTTTTTCACTAGCGGGCACAGATACGCAGTATTTT. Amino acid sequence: CASSFSLAGTDTQYF.

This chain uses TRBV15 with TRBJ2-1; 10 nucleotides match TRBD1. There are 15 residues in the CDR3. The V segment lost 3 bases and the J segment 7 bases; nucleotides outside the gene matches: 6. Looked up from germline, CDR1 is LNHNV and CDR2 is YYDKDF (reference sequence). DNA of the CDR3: TGTGCCACCAGCAGGCGACAGGGGGCGGTTAATGAGCAGTTCTTC. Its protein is CATSRRQGAVNEQFF.

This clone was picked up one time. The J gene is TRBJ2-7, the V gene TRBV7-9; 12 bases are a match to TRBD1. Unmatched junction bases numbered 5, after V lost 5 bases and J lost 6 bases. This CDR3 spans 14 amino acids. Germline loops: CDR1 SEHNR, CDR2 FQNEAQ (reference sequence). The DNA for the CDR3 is TGTGCCAGCAGCCCGGGACAGGGGGCCTTCGAGCAGTACTTC. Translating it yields CASSPGQGAFEQYF.

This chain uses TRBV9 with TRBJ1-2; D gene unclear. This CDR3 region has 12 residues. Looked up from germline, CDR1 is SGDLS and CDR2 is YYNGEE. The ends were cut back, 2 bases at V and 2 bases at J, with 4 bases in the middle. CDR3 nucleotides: TGTGCCAGCAGCGTCCAAAACTATGGCTACACCTTC. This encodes CASSVQNYGYTF.

DNA of the CDR3: TGTGCCAGCAGCTTGGAACAGGCCACAGATACGCAGTATTTT. Its protein product is CASSLEQATDTQYF. The J gene is TRBJ2-3, the V gene TRBV7-8, with a tentative D call TRBD1 (5 bases). The V gene's germline CDR1 is SGHVS and CDR2 FQNEAQ. V was cut by 3 bases and J by 2 bases, with 9 bases left in between. The CDR3 is 14 residues long.

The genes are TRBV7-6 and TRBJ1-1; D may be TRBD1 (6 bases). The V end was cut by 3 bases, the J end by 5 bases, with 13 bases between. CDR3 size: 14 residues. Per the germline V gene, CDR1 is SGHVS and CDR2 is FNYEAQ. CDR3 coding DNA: TGTGCCAGCAGCTTTAACAGGGATGATACTGAAGCTTTCTTT. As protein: CASSFNRDDTEAFF.

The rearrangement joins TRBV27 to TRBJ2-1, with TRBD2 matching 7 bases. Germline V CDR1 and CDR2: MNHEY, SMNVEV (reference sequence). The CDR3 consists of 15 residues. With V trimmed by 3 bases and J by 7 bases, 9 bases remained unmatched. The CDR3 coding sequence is TGTGCCAGCAGTTTCAGCGGGACTGGTGGTAATGAGCAGTTCTTC. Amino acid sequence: CASSFSGTGGNEQFF.

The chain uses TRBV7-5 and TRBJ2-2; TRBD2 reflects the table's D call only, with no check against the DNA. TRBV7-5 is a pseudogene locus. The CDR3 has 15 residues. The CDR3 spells CARSCGETDTGELFF. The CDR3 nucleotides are TGTGCCAGAAGCTGTGGGGAGACCGACACCGGGGAGCTGTTTTTT.

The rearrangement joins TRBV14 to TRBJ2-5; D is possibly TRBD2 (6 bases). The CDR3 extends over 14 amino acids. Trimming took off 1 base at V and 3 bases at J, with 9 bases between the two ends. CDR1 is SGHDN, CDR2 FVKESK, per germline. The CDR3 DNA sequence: TGTGCCAGCAGCCAAGCGGGACTCGAAGAGACCCAGTACTTC. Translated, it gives CASSQAGLEETQYF. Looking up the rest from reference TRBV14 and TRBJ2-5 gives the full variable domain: EAGVTQFPSHSVIEKGQTVTLRCDPISGHDNLYWYRRVMGKEIKFLLHFVKESKQDESGMPNNRFLAERTGGTYSTLKVQPAELEDSGVYFCASSQAGLEETQYFGPGTRLLVL.

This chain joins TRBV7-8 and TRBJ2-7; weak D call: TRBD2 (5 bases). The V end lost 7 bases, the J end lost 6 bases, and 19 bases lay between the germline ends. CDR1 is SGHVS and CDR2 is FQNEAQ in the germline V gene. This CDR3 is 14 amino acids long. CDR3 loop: CASIDLAVSVEQYF. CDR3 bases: TGTGCCAGCATCGATCTAGCAGTTTCGGTCGAGCAGTACTTC.

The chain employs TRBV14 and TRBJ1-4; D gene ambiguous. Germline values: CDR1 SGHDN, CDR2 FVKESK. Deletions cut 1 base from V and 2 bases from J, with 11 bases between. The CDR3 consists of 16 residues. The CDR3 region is CASSQAMPFTNEKLFF. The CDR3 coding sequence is TGTGCCAGCAGCCAAGCTATGCCTTTTACTAATGAAAAACTGTTTTTT.

The CDR3 region has the DNA TGTGCCAGCAGTTTAATGGTAGGACAGGGAAGCGATGGCTACACCTTC. This sequence encodes CASSLMVGQGSDGYTF. This chain links TRBV27 with TRBJ1-2, with 8 bases fitting TRBD1. The V gene's germline CDR1 is MNHEY and CDR2 SMNVEV (reference sequence). There are 16 residues in the CDR3. Trimming removed 2 bases from V and 6 bases from J; junction bases left unmatched: 11.

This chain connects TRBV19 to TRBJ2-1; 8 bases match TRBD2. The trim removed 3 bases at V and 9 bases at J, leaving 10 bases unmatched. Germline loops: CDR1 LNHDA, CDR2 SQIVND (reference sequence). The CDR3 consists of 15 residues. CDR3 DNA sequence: TGTGCCAGTAGTATTTCCAGCGGGAGCGGCGGTGAGCAGTTCTTC. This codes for CASSISSGSGGEQFF.

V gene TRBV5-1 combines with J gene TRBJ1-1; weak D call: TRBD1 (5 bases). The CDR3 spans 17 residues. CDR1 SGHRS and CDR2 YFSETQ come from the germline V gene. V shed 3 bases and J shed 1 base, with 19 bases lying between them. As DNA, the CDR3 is TGCGCCAGCAGCTCAGGGATATGGCCGGGGGAGAACACTGAAGCTTTCTTT. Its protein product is CASSSGIWPGENTEAFF.

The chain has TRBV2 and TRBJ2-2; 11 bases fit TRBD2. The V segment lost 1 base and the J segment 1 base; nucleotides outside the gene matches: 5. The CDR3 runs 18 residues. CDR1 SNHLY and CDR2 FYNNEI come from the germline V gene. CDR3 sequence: CASSEVRLAGGNTGELFF. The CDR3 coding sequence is TGTGCCAGCAGTGAAGTCCGGCTAGCGGGAGGGAACACCGGGGAGCTGTTTTTT.

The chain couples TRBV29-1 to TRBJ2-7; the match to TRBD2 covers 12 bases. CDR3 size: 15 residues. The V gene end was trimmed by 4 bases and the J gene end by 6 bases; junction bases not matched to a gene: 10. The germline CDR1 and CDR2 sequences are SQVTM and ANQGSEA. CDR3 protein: CSVGPTLAGGVEQYF. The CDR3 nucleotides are TGCAGCGTTGGCCCCACCCTAGCGGGAGGGGTCGAGCAGTACTTC.

The DNA for the CDR3 is TGCGCCAGCAGCCAAGTTCCGCCCGGGATCGATGTCTTGTCTGGAAACACCATATATTTT. Translating gives CASSQVPPGIDVLSGNTIYF. This sequence joins TRBV4-1 and TRBJ1-3; D ambiguous. CDR1 and CDR2 (germline): MGHRA, YSYEKL. The CDR3 is made up of 20 amino acids. V gave up 1 base and J gave up 1 base, with 23 bases separating them.